This T cell receptor beta chain stems from a study of cytotoxic CD8 clonotypes in ibrutinib-treated CLL. Overall study results and limits: Clonality correlated strongly with circulating CD8+ T cells and exceeded age-matched healthy donors at baseline.

Repertoires were generated with immunoSEQ multiplex PCR, while TCRdb's copy carries only in-frame clones and drops some. The sample consists of 15,000 to 20,000 clones, about 84% of them appearing once. In germline, CDR1 is MNHEY, CDR2 SVGAGI. The CDR3 contains 13 residues. Trimming left V 5 bases short and J 8 bases short, with 15 bases between. A note on this clone: Its antigen is undetermined.

The TCR sequence derives from a human donor with chronic lymphocytic leukemia. The chain links TRBV6-5 to TRBJ1-2; a possible D gene is TRBD1 (5 bases). Sequenced material: PBMCs, taken before ibrutinib treatment. In DNA, the CDR3 is TGTGCCAGCAGTAGGGGCCCCTCCGGGGGCTACACCTTC. It is translated as CASSRGPSGGYTF.